The following is a T cell receptor beta chain sequence with its context. Its antigen is undetermined. The data derive from a study of T cells in tumors after PD-1 blockade. On the study more broadly: Prior checkpoint blockade, systemic immunosuppressant use, or anti-cancer therapy within 4 weeks excluded patients. Some patients also took daily vismodegib 150 mg during anti-PD-1 treatment. Patients received pembrolizumab 200 mg every 3 weeks or cemiplimab 350 mg every 2 weeks. Regarding the study as a whole: Peripheral recruitment is suggested, as some novel exhausted tumor clones were in pre-treatment blood.

Repertoires were generated with immunoSEQ multiplex PCR, while TCRdb's copy carries only in-frame clones and drops some. Here the sample spans about 20,000 clones, about three quarters being singletons. Trimming took 5 bases from V and 5 from J, leaving 13 bases between them. Germline CDR1 reads SEHNR; CDR2 reads FQNEAQ (reference sequence). CDR3 size: 14 residues. Sequenced here: PBMCs, sampled before anti-PD-1 treatment. The sequence derives from a human donor with basal cell carcinoma. The V and J genes are TRBV7-9 and TRBJ2-1; D remains unclear. The CDR3 here is CASSQAGPHNEQFF. The CDR3 bases are TGTGCCAGCAGCCAAGCAGGTCCCCACAATGAGCAGTTCTTC.